This TCR beta chain is drawn from a study of cytomegalovirus exposure and HLA in healthy donors. Findings and limits, study-wide: A later analysis reportedly found that, within productive TCRs, an Asian-associated ancestry cluster had fewer N-insertions than the mean observed across the approximately 660 donors. Clonal expansion was found to be greater in HLA-associated TCR beta chains than in equally common others in a later analysis. The classifier reportedly diagnosed cytomegalovirus status with high specificity and sensitivity. There were some public TCRs occurring in many donors, but most TCR sequences were rare.

The CDR3 extends over 14 amino acids. V shed 5 bases and J shed 8 bases, with 15 bases lying between them. From germline, CDR1 is MNHNS and CDR2 SASEGT. The table lists this clone with a few counts. What it binds is not known. With 60 Vbeta and 13 Jbeta primers, the PCR was carried out. Produced via immunoSEQ multiplex PCR; TCRdb's table is partial and in-frame only. The table records 150,000 to 200,000 clones, about 75% of them present only once. The genes are TRBV6-1 and TRBJ1-4, with a tentative D call TRBD1 (6 bases). Sample: PBMCs. The receptor's source is a woman between 50 and 59 years old in good health and CMV-seropositive. In DNA, the CDR3 is TGTGCCAGCAGTTTTGGACAGACGGGGGAAAAACTGTTTTTT. Encoded protein: CASSFGQTGEKLFF.